This T cell receptor beta chain was sequenced in a study of T-cell memory formation after mild COVID-19. Study-level background: Largely, TCR clusters stayed within a single donor. Study-wide results and limits: Pre-infection memory already had some responding clones, implying cross-reactive memory joined. Clones shrinking between day 15 and 85 showed a balanced CD4/CD8 split, and those that grew later tilted toward CD4+.

This clonotype was detected only a few times. The antigen remains undetermined. This CDR3 is 15 amino acids long. Trimming at V came to 5 bases and at J to 6 bases, leaving 2 bases not matched to a gene. MiXCR, run by TCRdb on the 5' RACE reads, gives a single entry per CDR3 protein. This table holds approximately 300,000 distinct CDR3 sequences, roughly 8.2% found once. Sequencing used PBMCs or a T cell subset sorted from them (not recorded which). V is TRBV12-3 or TRBV12-4 and J is TRBJ2-2; 14 bases align to TRBD2. This sequence was found in a man aged 18 to 29 who had mild COVID-19 (a few samples of this study predate the infection). Cell type and time point are not known. In DNA form, the CDR3 reads TGTGCCAGCAGTAGACTAGCGGGGGGGTCCGGGGAGCTGTTTTTT. Protein: CASSRLAGGSGELFF.